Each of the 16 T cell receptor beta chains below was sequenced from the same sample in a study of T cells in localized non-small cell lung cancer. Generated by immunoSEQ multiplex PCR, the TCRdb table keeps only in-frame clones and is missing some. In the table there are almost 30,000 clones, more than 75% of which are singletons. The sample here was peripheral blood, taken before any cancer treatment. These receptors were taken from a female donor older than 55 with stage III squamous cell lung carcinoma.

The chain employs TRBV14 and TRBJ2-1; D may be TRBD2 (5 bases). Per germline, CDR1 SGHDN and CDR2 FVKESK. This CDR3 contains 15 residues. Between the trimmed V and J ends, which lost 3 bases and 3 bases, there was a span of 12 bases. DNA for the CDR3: TGTGCCAGCAGCCACCCCGCGGGCAACTACAATGAGCAGTTCTTC. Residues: CASSHPAGNYNEQFF.

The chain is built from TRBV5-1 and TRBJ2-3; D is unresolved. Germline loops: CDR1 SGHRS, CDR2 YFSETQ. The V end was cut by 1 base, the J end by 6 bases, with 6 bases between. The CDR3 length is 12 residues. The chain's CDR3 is CASSLPADTQYF. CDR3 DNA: TGCGCCAGCAGCTTGCCGGCGGATACGCAGTATTTT.

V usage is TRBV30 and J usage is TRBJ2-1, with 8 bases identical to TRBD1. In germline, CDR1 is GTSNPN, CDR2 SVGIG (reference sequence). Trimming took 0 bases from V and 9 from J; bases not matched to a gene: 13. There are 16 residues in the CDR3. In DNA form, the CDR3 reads TGTGCCTGGAGTGTGGGGCCCAGGGGGCGGCTGGGTGAGCAGTTCTTC. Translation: CAWSVGPRGRLGEQFF.

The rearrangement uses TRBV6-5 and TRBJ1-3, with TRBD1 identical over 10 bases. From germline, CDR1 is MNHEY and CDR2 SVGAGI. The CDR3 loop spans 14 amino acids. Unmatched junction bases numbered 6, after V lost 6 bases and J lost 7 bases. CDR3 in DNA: TGTGCCAGCAGGAAGCCGGGACAGGGGAACACCATATATTTT. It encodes CASRKPGQGNTIYF.

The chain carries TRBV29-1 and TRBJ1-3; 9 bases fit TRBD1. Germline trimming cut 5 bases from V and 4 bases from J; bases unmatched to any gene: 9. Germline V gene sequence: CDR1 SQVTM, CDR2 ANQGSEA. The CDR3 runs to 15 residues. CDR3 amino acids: CSVSGTGRPGNTIYF. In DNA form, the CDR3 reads TGCAGCGTTTCCGGGACAGGGAGACCCGGAAACACCATATATTTT.

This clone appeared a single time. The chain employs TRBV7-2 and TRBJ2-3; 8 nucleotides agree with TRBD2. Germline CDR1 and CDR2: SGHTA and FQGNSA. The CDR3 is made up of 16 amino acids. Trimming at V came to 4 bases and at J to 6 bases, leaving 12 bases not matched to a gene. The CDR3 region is CASSYVGSGGGDTQYF. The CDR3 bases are TGTGCCAGCAGCTACGTCGGCAGCGGGGGCGGGGATACGCAGTATTTT.

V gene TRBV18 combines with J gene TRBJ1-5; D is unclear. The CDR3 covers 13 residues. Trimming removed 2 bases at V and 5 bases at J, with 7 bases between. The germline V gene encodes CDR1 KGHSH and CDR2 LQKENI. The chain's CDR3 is CASSPGRDQPQHF. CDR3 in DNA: TGTGCCAGCTCACCAGGGAGGGATCAGCCCCAGCATTTT.

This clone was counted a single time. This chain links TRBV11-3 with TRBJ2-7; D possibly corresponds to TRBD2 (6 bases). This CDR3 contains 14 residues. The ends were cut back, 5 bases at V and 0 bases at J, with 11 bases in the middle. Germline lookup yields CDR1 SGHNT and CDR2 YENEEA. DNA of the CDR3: TGTGCCAGCAGCCCCTCGGGAGACTCCTACGAGCAGTACTTC. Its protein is CASSPSGDSYEQYF.

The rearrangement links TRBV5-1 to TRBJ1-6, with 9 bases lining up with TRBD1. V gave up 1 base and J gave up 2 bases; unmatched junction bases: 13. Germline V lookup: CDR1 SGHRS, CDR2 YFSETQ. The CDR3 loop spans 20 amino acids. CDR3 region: CASSLTMGQGQGAYNSPLHF. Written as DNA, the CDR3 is TGCGCCAGCAGCTTGACAATGGGCCAGGGACAGGGTGCCTATAATTCACCCCTCCACTTT.

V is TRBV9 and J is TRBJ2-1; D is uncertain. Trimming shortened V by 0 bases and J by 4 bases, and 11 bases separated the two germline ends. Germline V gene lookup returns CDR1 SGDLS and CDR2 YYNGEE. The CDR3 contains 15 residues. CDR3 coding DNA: TGTGCCAGCAGCGTAGGACAAGATGTTTACAATGAGCAGTTCTTC. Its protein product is CASSVGQDVYNEQFF.

The CDR3 region is CSAPNRGRQDTEAFF. The CDR3, as DNA: TGCAGCGCCCCAAACAGGGGGCGCCAGGACACTGAAGCTTTCTTT. The chain recombines TRBV29-1 with TRBJ1-1, with 9 bases lining up with TRBD1. Germline V CDR1 and CDR2: SQVTM, ANQGSEA. This CDR3 has 15 residues. Trimming removed 7 bases from V and 3 bases from J; junction bases left unmatched: 12.

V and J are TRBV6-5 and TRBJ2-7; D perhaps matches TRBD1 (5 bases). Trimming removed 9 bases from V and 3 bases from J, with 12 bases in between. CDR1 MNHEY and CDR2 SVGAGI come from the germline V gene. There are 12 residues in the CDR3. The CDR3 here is CASRMGLYEQYF. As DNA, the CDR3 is TGTGCCAGTAGGATGGGGCTCTACGAGCAGTACTTC.

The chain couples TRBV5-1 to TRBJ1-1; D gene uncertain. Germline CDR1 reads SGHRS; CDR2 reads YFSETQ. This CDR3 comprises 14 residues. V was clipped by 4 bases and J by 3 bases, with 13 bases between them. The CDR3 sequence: CASSQEGVDTEAFF. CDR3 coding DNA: TGCGCCAGCAGCCAAGAAGGTGTAGACACTGAAGCTTTCTTT.

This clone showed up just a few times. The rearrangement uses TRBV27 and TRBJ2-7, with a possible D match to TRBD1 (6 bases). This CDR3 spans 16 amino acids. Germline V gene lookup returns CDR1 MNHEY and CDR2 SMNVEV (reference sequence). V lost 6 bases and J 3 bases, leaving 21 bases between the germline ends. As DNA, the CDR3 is TGTGCCAGCAGCGTCTCCCCAGGACAGACCGTCTACGAGCAGTACTTC. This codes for CASSVSPGQTVYEQYF.

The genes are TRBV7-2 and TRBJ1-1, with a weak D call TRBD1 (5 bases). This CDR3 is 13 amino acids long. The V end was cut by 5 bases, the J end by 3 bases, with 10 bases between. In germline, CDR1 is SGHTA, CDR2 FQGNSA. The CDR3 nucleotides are TGTGCCAGCAGCCTCTCCAGGGACACTGAAGCTTTCTTT. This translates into CASSLSRDTEAFF.

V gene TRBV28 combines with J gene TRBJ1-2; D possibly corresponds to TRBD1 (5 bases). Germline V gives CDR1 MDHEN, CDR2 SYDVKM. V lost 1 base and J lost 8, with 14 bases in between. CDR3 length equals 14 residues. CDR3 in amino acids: CASSLFGGKHGYTF. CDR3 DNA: TGTGCCAGCAGTTTATTCGGGGGGAAGCACGGCTACACCTTC.